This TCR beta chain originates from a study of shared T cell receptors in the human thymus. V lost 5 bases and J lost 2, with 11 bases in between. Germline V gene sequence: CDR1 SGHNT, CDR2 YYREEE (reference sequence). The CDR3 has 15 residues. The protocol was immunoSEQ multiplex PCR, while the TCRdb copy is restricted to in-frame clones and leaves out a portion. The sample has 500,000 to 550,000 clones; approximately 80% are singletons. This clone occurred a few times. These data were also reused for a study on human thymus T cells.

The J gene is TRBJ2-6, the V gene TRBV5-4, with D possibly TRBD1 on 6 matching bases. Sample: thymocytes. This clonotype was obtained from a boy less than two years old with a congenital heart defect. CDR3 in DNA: TGTGCCAGCAGGAAAACAGGGACTGGGGCCAACGTCCTGACTTTC. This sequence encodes CASRKTGTGANVLTF.